Listed below are T cell receptor beta chains from one sample, sequenced in a study of blood T cell repertoires in COVID-19. The data were produced by immunoSEQ multiplex PCR, yet TCRdb's version contains in-frame clones alone and is incomplete. The sample consists of roughly 150,000 clones, approximately 86% of them appearing once. Specimen: peripheral blood. All receptors derive from an elderly woman with COVID-19, enrolled during active disease. Both conserved end residues are part of each CDR3. The order of the fields is D gene, V gene, J gene, clone size, CDR3 protein, CDR3 DNA. D genes are given only for firm matches. The size field is filled for only some rows; it gives once, few, many or a size class.

NA	TRBV10-3	TRBJ1-2	NA	CAIIAAAGFLGTGGYTF	TGTGCCATCATTGCAGCGGCAGGTTTTTTGGGGACTGGTGGCTACACCTTC
TRBD1	TRBV13	TRBJ2-4	few	CASSKTGQNIQYF	TGTGCCAGCAGCAAGACAGGGCAAAACATTCAGTACTTC
NA	TRBV15	TRBJ2-4	NA	CATSSKGGMKLAKNIQYF	TGTGCCACCAGCAGTAAGGGCGGGATGAAGCTAGCCAAAAACATTCAGTACTTC
NA	TRBV6-4	TRBJ1-1	NA	CASSERPLAMNTEAFF	TGTGCCAGCAGTGAGCGGCCCCTAGCTATGAACACTGAAGCTTTCTTT
TRBD2	TRBV28	TRBJ2-1	NA	CASRYSGAYNEQFF	TGTGCCAGCAGATATAGCGGGGCGTACAATGAGCAGTTCTTC
TRBD1	TRBV27	TRBJ1-2	NA	CASRRSGGANDGYTF	TGTGCCAGCAGAAGATCAGGGGGCGCTAATGATGGCTACACCTTC
NA	TRBV7-8	TRBJ1-2	NA	CASSLRLPLRYTF	TGTGCCAGCAGCTTACGACTCCCCCTCCGCTACACCTTC
TRBD2	TRBV6-2/TRBV6-3	TRBJ2-7	few	CASTPLISGNNEQYF	TGTGCCAGCACCCCCTTAATTAGCGGGAACAACGAGCAGTACTTC
NA	TRBV3-1/TRBV3-2	TRBJ1-3	few	CASSHVSFASRNTIYF	TGTGCCAGCAGCCACGTGAGCTTTGCCTCTCGAAACACCATATATTTT
NA	TRBV5-4	TRBJ2-7	NA	CASSFGGGSYEQYF	TGTGCCAGCAGCTTCGGGGGAGGATCCTACGAGCAGTACTTC
NA	TRBV5-1	TRBJ2-6	NA	CASSFLGASGANVLTF	TGCGCCAGCAGCTTTTTAGGGGCCTCTGGGGCCAACGTCCTGACTTTC
NA	TRBV29-1	TRBJ2-3	NA	CSVEDRPGSADTQYF	TGCAGCGTTGAAGATCGCCCAGGTTCCGCAGATACGCAGTATTTT
TRBD1	TRBV2	TRBJ1-5	few	CASRGTGEVGQPQHF	TGTGCCAGCAGGGGGACAGGGGAGGTGGGGCAGCCCCAGCATTTT
TRBD1	TRBV20-1	TRBJ1-2	NA	CSTRQGDGYTF	TGCAGTACCCGACAGGGGGATGGCTACACCTTC
NA	TRBV14	TRBJ2-5	NA	CASSQDIVETQYF	TGTGCCAGCAGCCAAGATATCGTAGAGACCCAGTACTTC
NA	TRBV28	TRBJ1-2	NA	CASTSGATANYGYTF	TGTGCCAGCACCTCAGGGGCCACAGCTAACTATGGCTACACCTTC
TRBD1	TRBV10-2	TRBJ1-5	NA	CASSDVGTDNQPQHF	TGCGCCAGCAGTGACGTGGGGACAGACAATCAGCCCCAGCATTTT
NA	TRBV5-4	TRBJ2-1	NA	CASSPRRESSYNEQFF	TGTGCCAGCAGCCCGAGGCGGGAAAGCTCCTACAATGAGCAGTTCTTC
NA	TRBV7-6	TRBJ1-4	NA	CASSSAGGGNEKLFF	TGTGCCAGCAGCTCCGCCGGGGGGGGGAATGAAAAACTGTTTTTT
NA	TRBV7-2	TRBJ2-7	NA	CASSLGVLTYEQYF	TGTGCCAGCAGCTTAGGAGTCCTAACCTACGAGCAGTACTTC
TRBD2	TRBV7-9	TRBJ2-1	NA	CASGRLSGLAGDNEQFF	TGTGCCAGCGGACGGTTGAGTGGGCTAGCGGGAGACAATGAGCAGTTCTTC
TRBD1	TRBV28	TRBJ2-7	NA	CASSLERGHSYEQYF	TGTGCCAGCAGTTTAGAAAGGGGGCACTCCTACGAGCAGTACTTC